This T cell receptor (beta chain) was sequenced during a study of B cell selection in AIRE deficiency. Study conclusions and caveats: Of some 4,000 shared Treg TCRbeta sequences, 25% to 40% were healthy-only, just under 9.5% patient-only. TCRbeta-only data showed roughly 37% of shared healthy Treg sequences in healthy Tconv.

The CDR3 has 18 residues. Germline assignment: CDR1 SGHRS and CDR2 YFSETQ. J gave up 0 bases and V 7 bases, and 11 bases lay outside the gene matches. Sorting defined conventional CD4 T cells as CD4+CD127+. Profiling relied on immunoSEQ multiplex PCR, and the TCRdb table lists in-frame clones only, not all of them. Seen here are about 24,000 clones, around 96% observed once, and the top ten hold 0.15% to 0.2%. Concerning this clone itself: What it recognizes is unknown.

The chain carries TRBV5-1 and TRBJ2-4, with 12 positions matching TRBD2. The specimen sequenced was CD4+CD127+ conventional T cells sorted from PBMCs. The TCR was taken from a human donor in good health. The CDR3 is CASAPRLAGGLAKNIQYF. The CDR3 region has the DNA TGCGCCAGCGCCCCCCGGCTAGCGGGGGGGTTAGCCAAAAACATTCAGTACTTC.